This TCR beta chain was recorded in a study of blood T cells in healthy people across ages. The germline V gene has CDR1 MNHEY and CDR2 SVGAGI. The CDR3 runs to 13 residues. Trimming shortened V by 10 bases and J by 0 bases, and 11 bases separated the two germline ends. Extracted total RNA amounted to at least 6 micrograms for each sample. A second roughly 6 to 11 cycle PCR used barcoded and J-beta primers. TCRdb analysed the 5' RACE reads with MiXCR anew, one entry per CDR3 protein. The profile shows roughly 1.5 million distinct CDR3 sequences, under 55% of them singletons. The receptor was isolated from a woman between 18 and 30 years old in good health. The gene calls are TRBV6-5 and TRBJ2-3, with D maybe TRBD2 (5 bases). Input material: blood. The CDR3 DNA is TGTGCCACGAGGGTCGAGAGCACAGATACGCAGTATTTT. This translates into CATRVESTDTQYF.